These 19 T cell receptor beta chains came from one sample sequenced in a study of regulatory T cells in long-lasting Graves disease. Arm-PCR of CDR3 regions and iRepertoire HTBI primers were used to build TCR beta libraries. MiXCR, run by TCRdb on the multiplex PCR reads, gives a single entry per CDR3 protein. The top ten clones hold about 7.8% of a sample with over 350,000 distinct CDR3 sequences, 15% of them seen once. The time point here: newly diagnosed GD, antithyroid drugs for less than 3 months. PBMCs were the source of the RNA used for TCR sequencing. In addition, the sample was reused for a study of T cells in Graves' hyperthyroidism and ophthalmopathy.

The material was peripheral blood mononuclear cells (PBMCs), obtained at new diagnosis, from a patient treated with antithyroid drugs. The source is a woman aged 35 to 49 with Graves disease.

The rearrangement joins TRBV6-2 or TRBV6-3 to TRBJ2-3; TRBD1 or TRBD2 may be the D gene (5 bases each). The CDR3 is 16 amino acids. Germline CDR1 MNHEY, CDR2 SVGEGT. Trimming shortened V by 5 bases and J by 1 base, and 16 bases separated the two germline ends. This CDR3 is CASSNPWGRGTDTQYF. The CDR3 coding sequence is TGTGCCAGCAGTAACCCTTGGGGGAGAGGCACAGATACGCAGTATTTT.

The genes are TRBV7-2 and TRBJ2-7; 8 bases align to TRBD1. Germline trimming cut 5 bases from V and 0 bases from J; bases unmatched to any gene: 6. The CDR3 runs to 15 residues. Germline CDR1 and CDR2: SGHTA and FQGNSA. CDR3 protein: CASSPGGYSSYEQYF. As DNA, the CDR3 is TGTGCCAGCAGCCCAGGGGGCTATTCCTCCTACGAGCAGTACTTC.

Ten or more counts support this clonotype. This chain joins TRBV7-6 and TRBJ2-1; D unresolved. The germline V gene has CDR1 SGHVS and CDR2 FNYEAQ. The CDR3 has 13 residues. The V and J ends lost 0 bases and 8 bases respectively, with 8 bases between them. CDR3 protein: CASSLAPWDEQFF. CDR3 nucleotides: TGTGCCAGCAGCTTAGCGCCTTGGGATGAGCAGTTCTTC.

This clonotype showed up many times. The DNA for the CDR3 is TGTGCCGGAGGAGTCGCAGGGACAGACTACAATGAGCAGTTCTTC. Protein sequence: CAGGVAGTDYNEQFF. The chain links TRBV6-2 or TRBV6-3 to TRBJ2-1; 7 bases agree with TRBD1. CDR3 size: 15 residues. J lost 3 bases, V lost 11 bases, and 13 bases had no gene match. Per the germline V gene, CDR1 is MNHEY and CDR2 is SVGEGT.

This rearrangement joins TRBV5-1 to TRBJ2-7; 8 nucleotides match TRBD2. The V gene end was trimmed by 0 bases and the J gene end by 1 base; junction bases not matched to a gene: 3. CDR1 and CDR2 (germline): SGHRS, YFSETQ. The CDR3 sequence is 15 residues long. The CDR3 DNA follows: TGCGCCAGCAGCTTGGTGAGCGGGGGATCCTACGAGCAGTACTTC. It translates to CASSLVSGGSYEQYF. The full variable domain, with the rest looked up from reference TRBV5-1 and TRBJ2-7, is KAGVTQTPRYLIKTRGQQVTLSCSPISGHRSVSWYQQTPGQGLQFLFEYFSETQRNKGNFPGRFSGRQFSNSRSEMNVSTLELGDSALYLCASSLVSGGSYEQYFGPGTRLTVT.

The V and J genes are TRBV2 and TRBJ2-3, with TRBD1 identical over 9 bases. The junction had 6 bases not matched to a gene; V was cut back by 6 bases and J by 2 bases. The CDR3 totals 15 residues. Germline V gene sequence: CDR1 SNHLY, CDR2 FYNNEI. CDR3 loop: CASRAQGAATDTQYF. CDR3 sequence (DNA): TGTGCCAGCAGAGCACAGGGGGCTGCCACAGATACGCAGTATTTT.

The chain has TRBV3-1 and TRBJ1-3; D gene uncertain. The V and J ends lost 4 bases and 3 bases respectively, with 7 bases between them. CDR1 and CDR2 (germline): LGHDT, YNNKEL (reference sequence). The CDR3 extends over 13 amino acids. The CDR3 DNA follows: TGTGCCAGCAGCCCCTTAGATGGAAACACCATATATTTT. Translation: CASSPLDGNTIYF. Based on the CDR3 plus reference TRBV3-1 and TRBJ1-3, the full variable domain is DTAVSQTPKYLVTQMGNDKSIKCEQNLGHDTMYWYKQDSKKFLKIMFSYNNKELIINETVPNRFSPKSPDKAHLNLHINSLELGDSAVYFCASSPLDGNTIYFGEGSWLTVV.

J is TRBJ1-2 and V is TRBV25-1, with D possibly being TRBD1 (5 bases). Germline V lookup: CDR1 MGHDK, CDR2 SYGVNS. The CDR3 totals 14 residues. V was clipped by 3 bases and J by 3 bases, with 11 bases between them. This chain's CDR3 is CASSDVWGDYGYTF. CDR3 nucleotides: TGTGCCAGCAGTGATGTTTGGGGCGACTATGGCTACACCTTC.

In its sample, this clonotype was seen many times. The chain uses TRBV30 and TRBJ2-5; D call uncertain. V lost 2 bases, J lost 2 bases, and 15 bases lay in between. Germline V CDR1 and CDR2: GTSNPN, SVGIG (reference sequence). This CDR3 has 15 amino acids. CDR3 nucleotide sequence: TGTGCCTGGAGTCCCGGATATCTTACTCAAGAGACCCAGTACTTC. It specifies CAWSPGYLTQETQYF.

This clonotype was picked up many times. The rearrangement joins TRBV7-3 to TRBJ2-3; the D is unclear. The V end was cut by 5 bases, the J end by 8 bases, with 17 bases between. The CDR3 extends over 14 amino acids. CDR1 and CDR2 from the germline V gene are SGHTA and FQGTGA. The DNA of the CDR3 is TGTGCCAGCAGCCAAACCATATCCTCGGGTACGCAGTATTTT. Protein: CASSQTISSGTQYF.

This clonotype was counted a few times. The V call is TRBV4-1, the J call TRBJ1-3; D ambiguous. The germline V gene has CDR1 MGHRA and CDR2 YSYEKL. The CDR3 totals 17 residues. Trimming removed 1 base at V and 2 bases at J, with 15 bases between. CDR3 bases: TGCGCCAGCAGCCAAGGGGTCGGTAGGGTCGCTGGAAACACCATATATTTT. Residues: CASSQGVGRVAGNTIYF.

A note on this clonotype: This could be a read error, since a much larger clone is one nucleotide away. The conserved closing phenylalanine or tryptophan is absent in this CDR3, likely reflecting a read error. V usage is TRBV13 and J usage is TRBJ2-7; 13 bases line up with TRBD2. The V segment lost 5 bases and the J segment 6 bases; nucleotides outside the gene matches: 4. Germline loops: CDR1 PRHDT, CDR2 FYEKMQ (reference sequence). The CDR3 length is 14 residues. The CDR3: CASSRTSGRGEQYL. The CDR3 DNA is TGTGCCAGCAGCCGGACTAGCGGGAGAGGCGAGCAGTACCTC.

This clonotype was counted many times. The chain combines TRBV28 with TRBJ2-1; 10 bases align to TRBD2. Per the germline V gene, CDR1 is MDHEN and CDR2 is SYDVKM. Germline trimming cut 6 bases from V and 5 bases from J; bases unmatched to any gene: 7. The CDR3 has 15 amino acids. The CDR3 sequence: CASRGSGRANNEQFF. DNA of the CDR3: TGTGCCAGCAGGGGGAGCGGGAGGGCGAACAATGAGCAGTTCTTC.

This clonotype was observed at least ten times. The gene calls are TRBV6-5 and TRBJ1-1; D not certain. This CDR3 has 15 amino acids. Germline loops: CDR1 MNHEY, CDR2 SVGAGI. Trimming removed 4 bases from V and 3 bases from J, with 15 bases in between. The DNA of the CDR3 is TGTGCCAGCAGTTCACCCATGGTTCGTGACACTGAAGCTTTCTTT. It encodes CASSSPMVRDTEAFF.

In this sample, this clonotype turned up many times. The rearrangement links TRBV11-2 to TRBJ1-4; tentative D call: TRBD1 (5 bases). Germline CDR1 and CDR2: SGHAT and FQNNGV. Trimming took off 1 base at V and 13 bases at J, with 13 bases between the two ends. This CDR3 contains 13 residues. This CDR3 is CASSLGWGSGLFF. In nucleotides, the CDR3 is TGTGCCAGCAGCTTAGGATGGGGCTCAGGACTGTTTTTT.

This clonotype occurred many times. This chain links TRBV20-1 with TRBJ2-7; 9 nucleotides line up with TRBD2. Germline V gives CDR1 DFQATT, CDR2 SNEGSKA (reference sequence). The ends lost 5 bases at V and 1 base at J; junction bases unmatched: 9. The CDR3 runs to 15 residues. CDR3 in amino acids: CSAFHRLAGSYEQYF. DNA for the CDR3: TGCAGTGCTTTCCATAGGCTAGCGGGATCCTACGAGCAGTACTTC.

The sample holds many counts of this clonotype. This chain uses TRBV6-1 with TRBJ2-1; D is perhaps TRBD1 (5 bases). V lost 4 bases, J lost 0 bases, and 10 bases lay in between. Looked up from germline, CDR1 is MNHNS and CDR2 is SASEGT. The CDR3 sequence is 15 residues long. The CDR3 region has the DNA TGTGCCAGCAGTGGGGGCCCGAGCTCCTACAATGAGCAGTTCTTC. Protein: CASSGGPSSYNEQFF.

V and J are TRBV4-1 and TRBJ2-7; TRBD2 aligns across 16 bases. CDR1 and CDR2 from the germline V gene are MGHRA and YSYEKL. The CDR3 consists of 17 residues. With V trimmed by 4 bases and J by 3 bases, 6 bases remained unmatched. The DNA of the CDR3 is TGCGCCAGCAGCCTCGGGACTAGCGGGAGGGCCGGCTACGAGCAGTACTTC. Protein product: CASSLGTSGRAGYEQYF.

The chain joins TRBV12-3 or TRBV12-4 to TRBJ1-6; 7 nucleotides agree with TRBD1. J was trimmed by 8 bases and V by 3 bases; bases with no gene match: 7. The CDR3 sequence is 15 residues long. The CDR3 nucleotides are TGTGCCAGCAGTTTTCTGGGACAGCCCTATTCACCCCTCCACTTT. Protein sequence: CASSFLGQPYSPLHF.